Given below is one T cell receptor (beta chain) in context. Per the authors' pipeline: Reference gene primer amplification in the assay estimated nucleated cell counts. Method: immunoSEQ multiplex PCR; TCRdb's copy keeps in-frame clones and lacks some. Clone size and the V and J calls come from that table; the DNA yielded D and trimming. In the table there are roughly 60,000 clones, around four fifths of which are singletons. This CDR3 contains 10 residues. Germline lookup yields CDR1 SQVTM and CDR2 ANQGSEA. The ends were cut back, 5 bases at V and 11 bases at J, with 12 bases in the middle. The data were obtained in a study of blood T cell repertoires in COVID-19. Study-wide context: Acute and convalescent COVID-19 specimens originated in the United States, Italy and Spain. T cells, B-cell-depleted T cells, or PBMCs supplied cDNA or gDNA.

The chain has TRBV29-1 and TRBJ1-1, with a possible D match to TRBD1 (5 bases). Sequencing was done on a sample of peripheral blood. This receptor was identified in a man aged 55-75 years with acute or convalescent COVID-19. CDR3 region: CSVHDSRAFF. The CDR3 coding sequence is TGCAGCGTTCACGACAGTCGGGCTTTCTTT.